The 9 T cell receptor beta chains below all came from one sample that was sequenced in a study of T cell responses to AZD1222 COVID-19 vaccine. Sequencing was performed with immunoSEQ multiplex PCR; in TCRdb, only in-frame clones are kept and a portion is missing. The sample has about 110,000 clones, around 89% seen once. The sample consisted of peripheral blood, taken on day 0 of AZD1222 vaccination. All receptors derive from an adult in good health.

Points on this clone: A much larger clone sits a single nucleotide away, making a read error possible. At the DNA level, this CDR3 is encoded by other sequences in the same sample as well. V gene TRBV29-1 combines with J gene TRBJ2-7, with a tentative D call TRBD2 (5 bases). Per germline, CDR1 SQVTM and CDR2 ANQGSEA. The CDR3 has 11 residues. This CDR3 is CSVGQGNEQYF. CDR3 bases: TGTAGCGTTGGGCAAGGGAACGAGCAGTACTTC.

Notes on this clone: Other nucleotide sequences in the sample specify the same CDR3. CDR3: CASSQGTGLYEQYF. In DNA form, the CDR3 reads TGTGCCAGCAGCCAGGGGACAGGTTTGTACGAGCAGTACTTC. This rearrangement joins TRBV3-1 (or the pseudogene TRBV3-2) to TRBJ2-7, with 8 bases fitting TRBD1. This CDR3 region has 14 residues. CDR1 and CDR2 from the germline V gene are LGHDT and YNNKEL (reference sequence). V was pared by 3 bases and J by 4 bases, with 5 bases of the junction left unmatched.

The J gene is TRBJ1-2, the V gene TRBV6-5; maybe TRBD1 (5 bases). V lost 5 bases and J lost 8, with 15 bases in between. Germline V gene lookup returns CDR1 MNHEY and CDR2 SVGAGI. The CDR3 consists of 13 residues. The CDR3, as DNA: TGTGCCAGCAGTCGGGCCGGGGGAGAAGGCTACACCTTC. As protein: CASSRAGGEGYTF.

The chain recombines TRBV5-1 with TRBJ1-3; no clear D. The CDR3 covers 14 residues. Germline-derived CDR1 and CDR2 are SGHRS and YFSETQ. Trimming removed 5 bases from V and 3 bases from J, with 12 bases in between. The CDR3 loop reads CASRVEGIGNTIYF. In DNA form, the CDR3 reads TGCGCCAGCAGGGTTGAGGGAATTGGAAACACCATATATTTT.

This CDR3 reads CASSTGQGDYGYTF. The CDR3 DNA reads TGCGCCAGCAGCACCGGACAGGGAGACTATGGCTACACCTTC. The genes are TRBV5-1 and TRBJ1-2; TRBD1 agrees at 8 bases. V gave up 4 bases and J gave up 3 bases; unmatched junction bases: 5. Germline V gene data show CDR1 as SGHRS and CDR2 as YFSETQ. The CDR3 has 14 amino acids.

The genes are TRBV7-8 and TRBJ2-1; 10 positions agree with TRBD2. The CDR3 extends over 15 amino acids. Trimming at V came to 8 bases and at J to 5 bases, leaving 9 bases not matched to a gene. Germline loops: CDR1 SGHVS, CDR2 FQNEAQ. CDR3 DNA sequence: TGTGCCAGCGGACTTTCTAGCGGGGGAAACAATGAGCAGTTCTTC. Translating it yields CASGLSSGGNNEQFF.

The sample holds one count of this clone. The V gene is TRBV14, the J gene TRBJ1-1, with D hard to call. V was trimmed by 0 bases and J by 0 bases, leaving 8 bases between them. The CDR3 covers 15 residues. Germline-derived CDR1 and CDR2 are SGHDN and FVKESK. In nucleotides, the CDR3 is TGTGCCAGCAGCCAAGAGGTAGGGATGAACACTGAAGCTTTCTTT. Protein product: CASSQEVGMNTEAFF. The variable domain in full, completed from reference TRBV14 and TRBJ1-1, reads EAGVTQFPSHSVIEKGQTVTLRCDPISGHDNLYWYRRVMGKEIKFLLHFVKESKQDESGMPNNRFLAERTGGTYSTLKVQPAELEDSGVYFCASSQEVGMNTEAFFGQGTRLTVV.

The chain recombines TRBV19 with TRBJ1-1; D uncertain. V lost 3 bases, J lost 1 base, and 9 bases lay in between. Germline V gene sequence: CDR1 LNHDA, CDR2 SQIVND (reference sequence). This CDR3 is built from 14 residues. The CDR3 sequence is CASSIFGGNTEAFF. CDR3 nucleotides: TGTGCCAGTAGTATCTTCGGCGGGAACACTGAAGCTTTCTTT.

The chain links TRBV7-6 to TRBJ2-3; D might be TRBD2 (6 bases). V was shortened by 2 bases and J by 6 bases, with 15 bases between the two germline ends. CDR3 length: 15 residues. CDR1 is SGHVS and CDR2 is FNYEAQ in the germline V gene. CDR3 sequence reads: CASSLRGSIADTQYF. The CDR3, as DNA: TGTGCCAGCAGCTTACGGGGGTCCATCGCTGATACGCAGTATTTT.